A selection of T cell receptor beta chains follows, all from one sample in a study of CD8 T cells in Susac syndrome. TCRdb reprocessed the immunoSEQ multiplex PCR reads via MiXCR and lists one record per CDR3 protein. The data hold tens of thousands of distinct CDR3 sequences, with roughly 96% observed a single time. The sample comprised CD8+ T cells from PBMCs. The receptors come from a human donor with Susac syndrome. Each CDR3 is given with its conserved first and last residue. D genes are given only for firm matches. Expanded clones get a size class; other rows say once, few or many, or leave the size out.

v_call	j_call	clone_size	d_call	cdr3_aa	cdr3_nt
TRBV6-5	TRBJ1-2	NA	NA	CASSYFPNQGGYTF	TGTGCCAGCAGTTACTTTCCTAATCAAGGGGGCTACACCTTC
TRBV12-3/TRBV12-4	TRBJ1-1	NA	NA	CASRLGAEAFF	TGTGCCAGCCGCCTAGGGGCTGAAGCTTTCTTT
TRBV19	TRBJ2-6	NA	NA	CASSMMRAGANVLTF	TGTGCCAGTAGTATGATGAGGGCTGGGGCCAACGTCCTGACTTTC
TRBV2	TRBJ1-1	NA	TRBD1	CASSDRGRMNTEAFF	TGTGCCAGCAGTGACAGGGGGCGGATGAACACTGAAGCTTTCTTT
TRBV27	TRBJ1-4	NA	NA	CASSMRRNEKLFF	TGTGCCAGCAGTATGAGACGGAATGAAAAACTGTTTTTT
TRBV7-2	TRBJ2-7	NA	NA	CASSSGTKQYF	TGTGCCAGCAGCTCTGGGACAAAGCAGTACTTC
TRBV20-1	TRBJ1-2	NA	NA	CSARYLPDSYTF	TGCAGTGCTAGATACCTACCGGATAGCTACACCTTC
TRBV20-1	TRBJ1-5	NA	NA	CSASGAGRTSEPQHF	TGCAGTGCTAGCGGGGCGGGGCGGACGAGCGAGCCCCAGCATTTT
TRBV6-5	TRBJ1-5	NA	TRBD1	CASRRDSLGPQHF	TGTGCCAGCAGAAGGGACAGCCTGGGGCCCCAGCATTTT
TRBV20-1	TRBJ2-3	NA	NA	CSARAPGQLLPDTQYF	TGCAGTGCTAGAGCACCCGGACAGTTGCTCCCAGATACGCAGTATTTT
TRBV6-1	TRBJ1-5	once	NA	CASSESLSQLPQHF	TGTGCCAGCAGTGAATCCCTATCTCAGCTTCCCCAGCATTTT
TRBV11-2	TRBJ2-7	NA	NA	CASSLEAGEQYF	TGTGCCAGCAGCTTAGAAGCCGGCGAGCAGTACTTC
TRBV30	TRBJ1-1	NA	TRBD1	CAWSAGQRMNTEAFF	TGTGCCTGGAGTGCGGGACAGAGGATGAACACTGAAGCTTTCTTT
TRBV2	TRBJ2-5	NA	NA	CASSVTRGEQETQYF	TGTGCCAGCAGTGTAACCCGTGGGGAACAAGAGACCCAGTACTTC
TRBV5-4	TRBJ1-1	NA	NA	CASSLWGKYTEAFF	TGTGCCAGCAGCTTGTGGGGGAAGTACACTGAAGCTTTCTTT
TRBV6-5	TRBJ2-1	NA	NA	CASSYSRQGRNEQFF	TGTGCCAGCAGTTACTCGCGGCAGGGTAGGAATGAGCAGTTCTTC
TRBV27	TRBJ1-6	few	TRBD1	CASSSTGSNSPLHF	TGTGCCAGCAGTTCGACAGGGAGCAATTCACCCCTCCACTTT
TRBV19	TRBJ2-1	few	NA	CASSGGYNEQFF	TGTGCCAGTAGTGGAGGGTACAATGAGCAGTTCTTC
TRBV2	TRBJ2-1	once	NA	CASSAGLNNEQFF	TGTGCCAGCAGTGCAGGGTTGAACAATGAGCAGTTCTTC
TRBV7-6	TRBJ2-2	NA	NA	CASSLAQVATGELFF	TGTGCCAGCAGCTTAGCGCAGGTGGCCACCGGGGAGCTGTTTTTT
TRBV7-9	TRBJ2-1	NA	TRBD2	CASSLAKTSGGAGEQFF	TGTGCCAGCAGCTTAGCGAAGACTAGCGGGGGGGCAGGTGAGCAGTTCTTC
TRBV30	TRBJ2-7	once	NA	CAWSPVSVEQYF	TGTGCCTGGAGTCCGGTTTCGGTCGAGCAGTACTTC
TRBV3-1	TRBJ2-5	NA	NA	CASSQDKGETQYF	TGTGCCAGCAGCCAAGATAAAGGAGAGACCCAGTACTTC
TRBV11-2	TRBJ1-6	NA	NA	CASSFRGTYNSPLHF	TGTGCCAGCAGCTTCCGAGGGACCTATAATTCACCCCTCCACTTT
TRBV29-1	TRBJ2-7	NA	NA	CSVSGTQDTYEQYF	TGCAGCGTGTCAGGGACGCAAGATACCTACGAGCAGTACTTC
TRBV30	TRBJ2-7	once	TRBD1	CAWSAQGDEQYF	TGTGCCTGGAGCGCACAGGGGGACGAGCAGTACTTC
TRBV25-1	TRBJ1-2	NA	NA	CASSLPLGTANGYTF	TGTGCCAGCAGCCTCCCGCTCGGGACCGCTAATGGCTACACCTTC
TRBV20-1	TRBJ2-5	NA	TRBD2	CSAGRTSGGPYQETQYF	TGCAGTGCTGGGCGGACTAGCGGGGGGCCGTACCAAGAGACCCAGTACTTC
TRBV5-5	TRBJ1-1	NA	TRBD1	CASSQDRESTEAFF	TGTGCCAGCAGCCAGGACAGGGAAAGTACTGAAGCTTTCTTT
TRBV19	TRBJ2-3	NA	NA	CAVRDGVTDTQYF	TGTGCCGTCCGGGACGGAGTCACAGATACGCAGTATTTT
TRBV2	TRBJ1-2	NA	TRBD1	CASSERRDSFYGYTF	TGTGCCAGCAGTGAACGACGGGACAGCTTCTATGGCTACACCTTC
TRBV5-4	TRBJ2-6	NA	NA	CASSLSGANVLTF	TGTGCCAGCAGCTTATCTGGGGCCAACGTCCTGACTTTC
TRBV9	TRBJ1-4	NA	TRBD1	CASSVTGGDEKLFF	TGTGCCAGCAGCGTGACAGGGGGAGATGAAAAACTGTTTTTT
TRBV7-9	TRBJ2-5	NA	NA	CASSSGNRETQYF	TGTGCCAGCAGCTCGGGGAATCGGGAGACCCAGTACTTC
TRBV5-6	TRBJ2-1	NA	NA	CASSLTSGSNEQFF	TGTGCCAGCAGCCTGACTAGTGGGTCCAATGAGCAGTTCTTC
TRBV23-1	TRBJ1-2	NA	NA	CASSQSVGEGYTF	TGCGCCAGCAGTCAATCGGTCGGGGAGGGCTACACCTTC
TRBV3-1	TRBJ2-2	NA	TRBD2	CATELAGSNTGELFF	TGTGCCACCGAACTAGCGGGGTCGAACACCGGGGAGCTGTTTTTT
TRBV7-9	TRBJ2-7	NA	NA	CASSLPPNRAKSYEQYF	TGTGCCAGCAGCCTGCCCCCAAACAGGGCAAAGTCCTACGAGCAGTACTTC
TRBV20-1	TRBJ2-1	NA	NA	CSAGVRKVYNEQFF	TGCAGTGCTGGAGTGAGGAAGGTCTACAATGAGCAGTTCTTC
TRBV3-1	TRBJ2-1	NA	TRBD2	CASSQDLLAGGGEQFF	TGTGCCAGCAGCCAAGATTTGCTAGCGGGGGGAGGTGAGCAGTTCTTC
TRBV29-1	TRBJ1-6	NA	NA	CSVGAGTNSPLHF	TGCAGCGTTGGGGCAGGGACCAATTCACCCCTCCACTTT
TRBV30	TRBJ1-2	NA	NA	CAWGPSPYGYTF	TGTGCCTGGGGTCCTAGTCCCTATGGCTACACCTTC
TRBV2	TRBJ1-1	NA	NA	CASTNMNTEAFF	TGTGCCAGTACCAACATGAACACTGAAGCTTTCTTT
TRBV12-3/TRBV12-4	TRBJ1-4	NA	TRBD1	CASSRTNRQGTNEKLFF	TGTGCCAGCAGTCGAACCAATCGACAGGGGACTAATGAAAAACTGTTTTTT
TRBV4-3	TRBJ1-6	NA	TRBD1	CASSQEYRGDSPLHF	TGCGCCAGCAGCCAAGAGTACAGGGGAGATTCACCCCTCCACTTT
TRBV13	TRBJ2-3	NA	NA	CASMTGPDPTDTQYF	TGTGCCAGCATGACCGGACCCGACCCCACAGATACGCAGTATTTT
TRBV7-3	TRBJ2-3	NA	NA	CASSLTGRNTDTQYF	TGTGCCAGCAGCTTAACTGGCAGGAACACAGATACGCAGTATTTT
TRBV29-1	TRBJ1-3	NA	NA	CSVEGVGALSGNTIYF	TGCAGCGTTGAAGGGGTGGGGGCCCTCTCTGGAAACACCATATATTTT
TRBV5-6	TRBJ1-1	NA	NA	CASSFQGDTEAFF	TGTGCCAGCAGCTTTCAGGGCGACACTGAAGCTTTCTTT
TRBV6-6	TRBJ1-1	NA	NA	CASSSGTNTEAFF	TGTGCCAGCAGTTCCGGGACGAACACTGAAGCTTTCTTT
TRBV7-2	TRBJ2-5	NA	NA	CASSLAGGLETQYF	TGTGCCAGCAGCTTAGCGGGGGGCTTGGAGACCCAGTACTTC
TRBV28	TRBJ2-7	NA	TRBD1	CASGQERYEQYF	TGTGCCAGCGGACAGGAAAGGTACGAGCAGTACTTC
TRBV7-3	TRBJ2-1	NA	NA	CASSFMSGGGNEQFF	TGTGCCAGCAGCTTCATGTCAGGGGGAGGCAATGAGCAGTTCTTC
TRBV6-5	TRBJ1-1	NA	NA	CASSLLHRDTEAFF	TGTGCCAGCAGCCTCTTACACAGGGACACTGAAGCTTTCTTT
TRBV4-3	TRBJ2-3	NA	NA	CASSQDPYGGSTDTQYF	TGCGCCAGCAGCCAAGATCCATATGGGGGTAGCACAGATACGCAGTATTTT
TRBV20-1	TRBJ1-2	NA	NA	CSALPSDNSYGYTF	TGCAGTGCTCTCCCCTCAGACAACAGCTATGGCTACACCTTC
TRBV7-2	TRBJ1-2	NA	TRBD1	CASSSGQVDYGYTF	TGTGCCAGCAGCTCTGGACAGGTGGACTATGGCTACACCTTC
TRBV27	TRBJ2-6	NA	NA	CASSSGPLGGANVLTF	TGTGCCAGCAGTTCGGGGCCCCTCGGCGGGGCCAACGTCCTGACTTTC